Presented here are 19 T cell receptor beta chains from one specimen sequenced in a study of CD4 T cell repertoires in COVID-19. This table comes from immunoSEQ multiplex PCR, and its TCRdb copy is limited to in-frame clones, with some not included. The sample includes 60,000 to 90,000 clones, about 80% seen only once; the top ten take about 0.58%. Material: CD4+ T cells from peripheral blood, obtained after recovery from COVID-19. These TCRs come from a human donor who had COVID-19.

The V gene is TRBV6-5, the J gene TRBJ1-3; a weak D match, TRBD1 (6 bases). Germline-derived CDR1 and CDR2 are MNHEY and SVGAGI. The length of the CDR3 is 12 residues. The V gene lost 10 bases and the J gene lost 4 bases, with 11 bases spanning the gap. CDR3 in amino acids: CATTGTGNTIYF. CDR3 sequence (DNA): TGTGCCACCACAGGGACAGGAAACACCATATATTTT.

The gene calls are TRBV7-2 and TRBJ2-1; D is perhaps TRBD2 (6 bases). The length of the CDR3 is 13 residues. Looked up from germline, CDR1 is SGHTA and CDR2 is FQGNSA. V was pared by 1 base and J by 5 bases, with 6 bases between. The CDR3 reads CASSLGTNNEQFF. The CDR3 DNA reads as TGTGCCAGCAGCTTAGGGACTAACAATGAGCAGTTCTTC.

The chain recombines TRBV11-1 with TRBJ1-1; maybe TRBD1 (6 bases). The CDR3 spans 14 residues. V lost 9 bases to trimming and J lost 5 bases, with 19 bases between them. From germline, CDR1 is SGHAT and CDR2 FQDESV (reference sequence). CDR3 sequence: CASTSGARGTEAFF. The DNA for the CDR3 is TGTGCCAGTACCTCAGGGGCGCGGGGAACTGAAGCTTTCTTT.

V and J are TRBV10-2 and TRBJ1-2; 9 nucleotides line up with TRBD1. The CDR3 has 14 amino acids. Germline V gene data show CDR1 as WSHSY and CDR2 as SAAADI. V dropped 0 bases and J dropped 12; count of bases not matched to a gene: 8. The CDR3 here is CASSESRTGVLNTF. Here the CDR3 DNA reads TGCGCCAGCAGTGAGTCAAGGACAGGGGTTTTGAACACCTTC.

The chain recombines TRBV7-2 with TRBJ2-7; 10 bases agree with TRBD1. Trimming at V came to 5 bases and at J to 6 bases, leaving 7 bases not matched to a gene. Germline V gene data show CDR1 as SGHTA and CDR2 as FQGNSA. The CDR3 runs 14 residues. In nucleotides, the CDR3 is TGTGCCAGCAGCCGCGGACAGGGGGGAGCCGAGCAGTACTTC. It translates to CASSRGQGGAEQYF.

The chain employs TRBV10-2 and TRBJ1-5, with a tentative D call TRBD1 (5 bases). The CDR3 sequence is 13 residues long. Per germline, CDR1 WSHSY and CDR2 SAAADI. Trimming took off 5 bases at V and 4 bases at J, with 9 bases between the two ends. Here the CDR3 reads CASSSDKNQPQHF. DNA of the CDR3: TGCGCCAGCAGTTCGGACAAAAATCAGCCCCAGCATTTT.

The table lists this clone with a count of one. The genes are TRBV19 and TRBJ2-3; 8 bases line up with TRBD2. This CDR3 spans 15 amino acids. J lost 4 bases, V lost 6 bases, and 9 bases had no gene match. Germline values: CDR1 LNHDA, CDR2 SQIVND (reference sequence). CDR3: CASRSQRGLSDTQYF. The CDR3 DNA reads as TGTGCCAGTAGGTCCCAGCGGGGGCTCTCAGATACGCAGTATTTT.

This chain connects TRBV7-9 to TRBJ2-3, with no clear D. V gave up 8 bases and J gave up 0 bases, with 12 bases separating them. The CDR3 runs to 14 residues. Germline values: CDR1 SEHNR, CDR2 FQNEAQ (reference sequence). CDR3 sequence reads: CASRLLISTDTQYF. The DNA of the CDR3 is TGTGCCAGCCGGCTCCTAATAAGCACAGATACGCAGTATTTT.

V usage is TRBV11-2 and J usage is TRBJ2-3; TRBD1 might be the D (6 bases). Germline V gene lookup returns CDR1 SGHAT and CDR2 FQNNGV. This CDR3 region has 16 residues. V lost 6 bases and J 1 base, leaving 17 bases between the germline ends. The CDR3 nucleotides read TGTGCCAGCAGACCACCCAGGGGTGAAGGCACAGATACGCAGTATTTT. It specifies CASRPPRGEGTDTQYF.

J is TRBJ1-5 and V is TRBV2; D is undetermined. The CDR3 is made up of 13 amino acids. The V gene lost 4 bases and the J gene lost 11 bases, with 15 bases spanning the gap. CDR1 is SNHLY and CDR2 is FYNNEI in the germline V gene. The CDR3 DNA sequence: TGTGCCAGCAGTGCACCGGAAGGAGAATCCCAGCATTTT. Residues: CASSAPEGESQHF.

The chain recombines TRBV28 with TRBJ2-5, with TRBD2 as a possible D gene (5 bases). Per germline, CDR1 MDHEN and CDR2 SYDVKM. The CDR3 is 16 amino acids. V gave up 5 bases and J gave up 2 bases, with 18 bases separating them. CDR3 loop: CASSPKRVPTQETQYF. The CDR3, as DNA: TGTGCCAGCAGTCCCAAGAGGGTCCCTACTCAAGAGACCCAGTACTTC.

The chain has TRBV6-5 and TRBJ2-5; either TRBD1 or TRBD2 may fit D (5 bases each). The CDR3 extends over 15 amino acids. V lost 6 bases and J lost 0, with 14 bases in between. Germline V gives CDR1 MNHEY, CDR2 SVGAGI. In DNA, the CDR3 is TGTGCCAGCAGATCGGGACGGGAAGACCAAGAGACCCAGTACTTC. Translated, it gives CASRSGREDQETQYF.

The CDR3 is CASRPGTGERNTIYF. The CDR3 coding sequence is TGTGCCAGTAGGCCCGGGACAGGGGAGCGAAACACCATATATTTT. The chain joins TRBV19 to TRBJ1-3; TRBD1 matches 10 bases. The CDR3 contains 15 residues. Germline lookup yields CDR1 LNHDA and CDR2 SQIVND (reference sequence). J lost 5 bases, V lost 6 bases, and 7 bases had no gene match. Variable domain in full (rest from reference TRBV19 and TRBJ1-3): DGGITQSPKYLFRKEGQNVTLSCEQNLNHDAMYWYRQDPGQGLRLIYYSQIVNDFQKGDIAEGYSVSREKKESFPLTVTSAQKNPTAFYLCASRPGTGERNTIYFGEGSWLTVV.

The rearrangement uses TRBV3-1 (or the pseudogene TRBV3-2) and TRBJ2-3; D uncertain. The V end was cut by 2 bases, the J end by 8 bases, with 11 bases between. Germline CDR1 LGHDT, CDR2 YNNKEL (reference sequence). This CDR3 has 13 amino acids. The CDR3, as DNA: TGTGCCAGCAGCCAACAATTCGGCGGTACGCAGTATTTT. It is translated as CASSQQFGGTQYF.

The chain uses TRBV4-2 and TRBJ2-3; D remains ambiguous. This CDR3 is 15 amino acids long. CDR1 is LGHNA, CDR2 YNFKEQ, per germline. V was cut by 0 bases and J by 0 bases, with 7 bases left in between. The CDR3 spells CASSQEGSSTDTQYF. The DNA for the CDR3 is TGTGCCAGCAGCCAAGAAGGGTCTAGCACAGATACGCAGTATTTT.

A single count supports this clone. The V gene is TRBV3-1 (or the pseudogene TRBV3-2), the J gene TRBJ1-1; maybe TRBD1 (5 bases). The CDR3 loop spans 15 amino acids. CDR1 is LGHDT, CDR2 YNNKEL, per germline (reference sequence). V was shortened by 5 bases and J by 1 base, with 14 bases between the two germline ends. The CDR3 loop reads CASSTWGTENTEAFF. CDR3 nucleotides: TGTGCCAGCAGCACCTGGGGGACGGAGAACACTGAAGCTTTCTTT.

This chain links TRBV19 with TRBJ1-6; 10 bases agree with TRBD1. The length of the CDR3 is 15 residues. The V segment lost 6 bases and the J segment 10 bases; nucleotides outside the gene matches: 9. CDR1 and CDR2 (germline): LNHDA, SQIVND (reference sequence). CDR3 loop: CASSTRDRGKSPLHF. In DNA, the CDR3 is TGTGCCAGTAGCACCAGGGACAGGGGTAAATCACCCCTCCACTTT.

V and J are TRBV4-2 and TRBJ2-5; 8 nucleotides line up with TRBD2. The V gene's germline CDR1 is LGHNA and CDR2 YNFKEQ. This CDR3 contains 17 residues. V trimming: 1 base; J trimming: 5 bases; junction bases outside the gene matches: 12. The CDR3: CASSQVGGGSSEETQYF. The CDR3 coding sequence is TGTGCCAGCAGCCAAGTCGGGGGGGGCTCGAGTGAGGAGACCCAGTACTTC.

The chain combines TRBV2 with TRBJ2-1; D remains unclear. V dropped 6 bases and J dropped 5 bases, with 2 bases sitting between them. Germline lookup yields CDR1 SNHLY and CDR2 FYNNEI. CDR3 size: 10 residues. CDR3 sequence: CASRNNEQFF. As DNA, the CDR3 is TGTGCCAGCAGAAACAATGAGCAGTTCTTC.